This T cell receptor beta chain was identified during a study of CD8 T cells in ankylosing spondylitis. Points from the study as a whole: One TCR beta motif, made up of about 8 highly homologous variants, appeared characteristic of ankylosing spondylitis blood. Enrichment of disease-linked clones was reportedly significant in matched ankylosing spondylitis synovial fluid.

Unmatched junction bases numbered 9, after V lost 7 bases and J lost 2 bases. This CDR3 contains 15 residues. CDR1 is MGHRA, CDR2 YSYEKL, per germline. Preparation of TCR beta libraries was done by quantitative 5'-RACE with molecular barcodes. TCRdb re-derived calls from the 5' RACE reads in MiXCR, one entry per CDR3 protein. The table records roughly 160,000 distinct CDR3 sequences, approximately 9% of them present only once. Comments on this clonotype: Its cognate antigen is unknown.

This TCR derives from a female donor with ankylosing spondylitis or in good health (not recorded which). The chain combines TRBV4-1 with TRBJ2-3, with 7 bases matching TRBD2. The sample was blood, either unsorted or a sorted T cell fraction (not recorded which). The DNA for the CDR3 is TGCGCCAGCACCCCGACTGGGGGGGTCACAGATACGCAGTATTTT. Encoded protein: CASTPTGGVTDTQYF.